These 2 T cell receptor beta chains were all obtained from the same sample, sequenced in a study of blood T cell repertoires in COVID-19 (dated by TCRdb to the early 2020s). Library generation was performed with the immunoSEQ multiplex PCR assay. In TCRdb, the immuneACCESS table is reduced to in-frame sequences with V and J assigned. These tables do not hold every clone; where another copy was compared, an unresolved V gene accounts for under half, and the others remain unexplained. This sample lists about 250,000 clones; around 88% were detected once. The ten largest make up 5.7% of the sample. Sequencing used peripheral blood. These receptors all stem from a man older than 75 with acute or convalescent COVID-19.

V gene TRBV6-5 combines with J gene TRBJ1-2, with 10 bases identical to TRBD1. This CDR3 region has 14 residues. The germline CDR1 and CDR2 sequences are MNHEY and SVGAGI. V lost 5 bases and J lost 5; bases outside the gene matches: 5. The CDR3 nucleotides read TGTGCCAGCAGTCAGGACAGGGGGACTTATGGCTACACCTTC. Protein sequence: CASSQDRGTYGYTF.

The chain recombines TRBV7-2 with TRBJ2-7; TRBD1 matches 7 bases. J lost 7 bases, V lost 2 bases, and 8 bases had no gene match. The CDR3 covers 14 residues. CDR1 is SGHTA and CDR2 is FQGNSA in the germline V gene. CDR3 sequence: CASSLWAGGYEQYF. As DNA, the CDR3 is TGTGCCAGCAGCTTATGGGCAGGGGGATATGAGCAGTACTTC.